One TCR beta chain is described in this entry. The antigen remains undetermined. The data stem from a study of T-cell memory formation after mild COVID-19. General observations from the study: Detection of some responders pre-infection suggested pre-existing cross-reactive memory T cells participated.

Trimming took off 3 bases at V and 8 bases at J, with 14 bases between the two ends. The CDR3 runs to 14 residues. From 5'RACE with constant-segment primers came TCR alpha and TCR beta cDNA libraries that carried sample barcodes and UMIs. TCRdb passed the 5' RACE reads through MiXCR, listing each CDR3 protein once. Of around 510,000 distinct CDR3 sequences detected, less than 25% appear once; the ten largest clones hold around 8.4%. The rearrangement joins TRBV12-3 or TRBV12-4 to TRBJ1-3; D call uncertain. This sequence was found in an adult woman who had mild COVID-19 (a few samples of this study predate the infection). Cell type and time point are not known. The sequenced sample consisted of PBMCs or a T cell subset sorted from them (not recorded which). The CDR3 here is CASSFDTVGDTIYF. DNA for the CDR3: TGTGCCAGCAGTTTTGACACGGTTGGGGACACCATATATTTT.